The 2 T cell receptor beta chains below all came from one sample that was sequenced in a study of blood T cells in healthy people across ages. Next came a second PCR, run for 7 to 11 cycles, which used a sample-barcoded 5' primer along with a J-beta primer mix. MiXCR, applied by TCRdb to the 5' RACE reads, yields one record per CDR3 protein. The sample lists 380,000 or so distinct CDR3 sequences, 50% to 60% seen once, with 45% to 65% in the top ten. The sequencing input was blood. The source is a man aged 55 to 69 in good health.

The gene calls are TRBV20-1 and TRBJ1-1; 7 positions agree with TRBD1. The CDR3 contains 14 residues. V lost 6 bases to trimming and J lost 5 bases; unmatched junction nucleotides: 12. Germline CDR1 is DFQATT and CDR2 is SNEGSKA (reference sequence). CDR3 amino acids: CSAEDGTVATEAFF. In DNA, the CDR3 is TGCAGTGCCGAAGACGGGACAGTGGCGACTGAAGCTTTCTTT.

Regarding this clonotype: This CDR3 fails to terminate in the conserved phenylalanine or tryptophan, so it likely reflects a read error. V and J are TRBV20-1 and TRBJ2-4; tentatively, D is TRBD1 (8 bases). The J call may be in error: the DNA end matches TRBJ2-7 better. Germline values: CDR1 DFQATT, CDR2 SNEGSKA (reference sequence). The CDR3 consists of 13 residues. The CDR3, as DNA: TGCAGTGCCAATACAGGGGGGGCCTACGAGCAGTACATC. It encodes CSANTGGAYEQYI.